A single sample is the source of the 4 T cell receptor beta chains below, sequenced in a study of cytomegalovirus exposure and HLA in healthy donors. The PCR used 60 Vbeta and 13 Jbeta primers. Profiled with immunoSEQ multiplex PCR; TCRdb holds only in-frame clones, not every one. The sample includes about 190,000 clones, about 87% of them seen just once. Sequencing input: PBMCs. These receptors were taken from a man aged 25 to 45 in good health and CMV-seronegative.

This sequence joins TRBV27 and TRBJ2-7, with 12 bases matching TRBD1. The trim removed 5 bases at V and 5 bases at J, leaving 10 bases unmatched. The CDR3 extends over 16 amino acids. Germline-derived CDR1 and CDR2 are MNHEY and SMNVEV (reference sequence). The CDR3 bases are TGTGCCAGCAGTAGCCGGGGACAGGGGGCTGTCCACGAGCAGTACTTC. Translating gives CASSSRGQGAVHEQYF.

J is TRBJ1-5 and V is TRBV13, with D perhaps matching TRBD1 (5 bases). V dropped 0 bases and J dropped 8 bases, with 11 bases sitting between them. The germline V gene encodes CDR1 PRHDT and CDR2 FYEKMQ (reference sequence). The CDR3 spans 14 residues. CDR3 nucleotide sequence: TGTGCCAGCAGCTTAGGCCGCAGGGTCGAGCCCCAGCATTTT. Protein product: CASSLGRRVEPQHF. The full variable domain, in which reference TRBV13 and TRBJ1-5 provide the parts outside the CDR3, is AAGVIQSPRHLIKEKRETATLKCYPIPRHDTVYWYQQGPGQDPQFLISFYEKMQSDKGSIPDRFSAQQFSDYHSELNMSSLELGDSALYFCASSLGRRVEPQHFGDGTRLSIL.

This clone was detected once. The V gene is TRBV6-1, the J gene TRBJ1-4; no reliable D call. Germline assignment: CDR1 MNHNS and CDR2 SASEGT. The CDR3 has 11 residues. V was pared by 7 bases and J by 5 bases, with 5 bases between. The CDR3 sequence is CASIQNEKLFF. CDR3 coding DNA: TGTGCCAGCATTCAAAATGAAAAACTGTTTTTT.

Here the CDR3 reads CASSDGQGRRDEQYF. CDR3 sequence (DNA): TGTGCCAGTAGCGACGGACAGGGAAGGAGGGACGAGCAGTACTTC. The J gene is TRBJ2-7, the V gene TRBV19, with TRBD1 matching over 8 bases. Germline V gene lookup returns CDR1 LNHDA and CDR2 SQIVND (reference sequence). V was clipped by 6 bases and J by 5 bases; unmatched bases: 12. The CDR3 runs 15 residues.